In its sample, the clone carrying this TCR beta chain was seen a few times. The length of the CDR3 is 15 residues. Germline CDR1 and CDR2: MNHEY and SVGAGI. The trim removed 6 bases at V and 5 bases at J, leaving 12 bases unmatched. This sample is drawn from a study of early T cells in non-severe SARS-CoV-2 infection. In TCRdb, the 5' RACE reads were re-called with MiXCR into one record per CDR3 protein. The profile shows fewer than 120,000 distinct CDR3 sequences, roughly 12% of them singletons. The sequence was collected from an adult who was a healthcare worker with PCR-confirmed SARS-CoV-2 infection or an uninfected control (not recorded which). Here the sequenced sample was whole blood, taken at baseline. The rearrangement uses TRBV6-5 and TRBJ2-7; TRBD1 aligns across 8 bases. In nucleotides, the CDR3 is TGTGCCAGCAGGAGGGGACAGGCCCAAAGGAACGAGCAGTACTTC. The encoded protein is CASRRGQAQRNEQYF.